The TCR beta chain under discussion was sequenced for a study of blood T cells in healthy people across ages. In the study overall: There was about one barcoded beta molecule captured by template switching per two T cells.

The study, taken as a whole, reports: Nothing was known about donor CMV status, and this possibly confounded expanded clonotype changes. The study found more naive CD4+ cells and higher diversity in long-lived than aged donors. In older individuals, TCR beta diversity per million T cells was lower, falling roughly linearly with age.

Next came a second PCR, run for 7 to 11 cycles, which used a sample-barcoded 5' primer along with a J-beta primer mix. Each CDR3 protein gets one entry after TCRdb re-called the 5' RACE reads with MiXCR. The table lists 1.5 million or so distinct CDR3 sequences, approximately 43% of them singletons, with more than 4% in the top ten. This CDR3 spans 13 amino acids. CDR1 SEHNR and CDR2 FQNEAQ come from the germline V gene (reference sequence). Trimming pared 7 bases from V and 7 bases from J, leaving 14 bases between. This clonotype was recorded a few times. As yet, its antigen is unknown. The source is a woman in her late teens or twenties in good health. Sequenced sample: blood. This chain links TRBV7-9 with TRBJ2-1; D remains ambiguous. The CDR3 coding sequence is TGTGCCAGCACCGACGGGCTGTTTAATGAGCAGTTCTTC. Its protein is CASTDGLFNEQFF.